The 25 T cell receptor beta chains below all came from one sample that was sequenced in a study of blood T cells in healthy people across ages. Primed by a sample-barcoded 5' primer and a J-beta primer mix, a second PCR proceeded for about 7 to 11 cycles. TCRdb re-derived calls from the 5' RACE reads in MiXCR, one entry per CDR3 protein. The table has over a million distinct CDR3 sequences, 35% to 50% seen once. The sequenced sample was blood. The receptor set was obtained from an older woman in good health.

In nucleotides, the CDR3 is TGTGCCAGCAGCAAAAGGACCGCCTGGGACGAGCAGTACTTC. Protein: CASSKRTAWDEQYF. This sequence joins TRBV9 and TRBJ2-4; D is ambiguous. The J call is uncertain, as TRBJ2-7 better fits the DNA end. The CDR3 runs 14 residues. Germline V lookup: CDR1 SGDLS, CDR2 YYNGEE.

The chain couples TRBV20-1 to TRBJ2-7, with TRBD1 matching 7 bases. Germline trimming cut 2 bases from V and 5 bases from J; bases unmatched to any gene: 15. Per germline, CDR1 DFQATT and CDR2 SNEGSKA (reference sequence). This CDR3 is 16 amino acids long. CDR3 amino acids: CSARPSTGPQGNEQYF. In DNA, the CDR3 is TGCAGTGCTAGACCGTCGACAGGGCCACAAGGAAACGAGCAGTACTTC.

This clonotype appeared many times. The DNA of the CDR3 is TGTGCCAGCAGCGGACAGGGGATTGCCTATGGCTACACCTTC. Protein: CASSGQGIAYGYTF. This rearrangement joins TRBV6-1 to TRBJ1-2, with TRBD1 matching over 9 bases. The CDR3 covers 14 residues. In germline, CDR1 is MNHNS, CDR2 SASEGT. Trimming at V came to 6 bases and at J to 4 bases, leaving 6 bases not matched to a gene.

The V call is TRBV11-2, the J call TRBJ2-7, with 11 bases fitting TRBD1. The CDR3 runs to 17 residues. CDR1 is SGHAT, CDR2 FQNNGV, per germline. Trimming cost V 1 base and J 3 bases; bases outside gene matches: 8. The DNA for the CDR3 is TGTGCCAGCAGCTTAGTGGGACAGGGGGTCAGAGACTACGAGCAGTACTTC. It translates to CASSLVGQGVRDYEQYF.

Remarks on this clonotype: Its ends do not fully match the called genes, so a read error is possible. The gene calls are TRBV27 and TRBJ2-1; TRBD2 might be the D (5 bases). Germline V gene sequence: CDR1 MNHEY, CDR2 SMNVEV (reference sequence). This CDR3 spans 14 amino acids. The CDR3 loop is CASRVIGIFKQLLF. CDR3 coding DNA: TGTGCCAGCAGAGTCATCGGGATCTTCAAACAGTTGTTATTC.

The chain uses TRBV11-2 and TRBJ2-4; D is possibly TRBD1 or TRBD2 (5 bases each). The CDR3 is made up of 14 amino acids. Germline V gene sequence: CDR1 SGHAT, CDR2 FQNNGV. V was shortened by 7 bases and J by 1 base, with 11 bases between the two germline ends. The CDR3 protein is CASNAGTAKNIQYF. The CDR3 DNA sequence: TGTGCCAGCAACGCAGGGACGGCCAAAAACATTCAGTACTTC.

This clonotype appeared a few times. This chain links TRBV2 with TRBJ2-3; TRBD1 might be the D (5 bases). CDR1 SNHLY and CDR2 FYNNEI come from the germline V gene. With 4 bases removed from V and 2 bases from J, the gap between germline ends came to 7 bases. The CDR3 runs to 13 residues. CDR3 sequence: CASSGQNTDTQYF. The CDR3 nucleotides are TGTGCCAGCAGTGGACAGAACACAGATACGCAGTATTTT.

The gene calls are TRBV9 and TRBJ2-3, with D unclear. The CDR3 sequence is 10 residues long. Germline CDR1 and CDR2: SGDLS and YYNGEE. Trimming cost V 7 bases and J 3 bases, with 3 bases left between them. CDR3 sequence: CASETDTQYF. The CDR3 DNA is TGTGCCAGCGAAACAGATACGCAGTATTTT.

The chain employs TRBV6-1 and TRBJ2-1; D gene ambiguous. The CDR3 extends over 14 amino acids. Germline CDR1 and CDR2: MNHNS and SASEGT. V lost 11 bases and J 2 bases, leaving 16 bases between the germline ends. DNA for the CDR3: TGTGCCTCCTCCGGGCTAGTTACCTACAATGAGCAGTTCTTC. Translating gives CASSGLVTYNEQFF.

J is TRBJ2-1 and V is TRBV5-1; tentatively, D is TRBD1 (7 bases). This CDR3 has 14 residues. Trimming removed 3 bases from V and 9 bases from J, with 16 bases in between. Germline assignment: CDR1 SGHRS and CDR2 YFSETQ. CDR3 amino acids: CASSSPTRGPEQFF. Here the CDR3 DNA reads TGCGCCAGCAGCTCCCCGACTAGGGGGCCTGAGCAGTTCTTC.

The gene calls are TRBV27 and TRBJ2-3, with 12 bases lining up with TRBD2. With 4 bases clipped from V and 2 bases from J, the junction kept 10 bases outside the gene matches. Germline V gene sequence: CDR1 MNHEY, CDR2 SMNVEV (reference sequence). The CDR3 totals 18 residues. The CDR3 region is CASSSPTTSGSPTDTQYF. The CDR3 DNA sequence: TGTGCCAGCAGTTCCCCCACGACTAGCGGGAGTCCCACAGATACGCAGTATTTT.

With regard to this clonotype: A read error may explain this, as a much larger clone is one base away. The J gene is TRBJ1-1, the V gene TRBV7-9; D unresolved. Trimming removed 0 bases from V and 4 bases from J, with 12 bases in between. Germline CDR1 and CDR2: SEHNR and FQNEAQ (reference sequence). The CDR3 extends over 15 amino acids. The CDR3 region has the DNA TGTGCCAGCAGCTTAGCGGCGGGAGTGGGCACTGAAGCTTTCTTT. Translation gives CASSLAAGVGTEAFF.

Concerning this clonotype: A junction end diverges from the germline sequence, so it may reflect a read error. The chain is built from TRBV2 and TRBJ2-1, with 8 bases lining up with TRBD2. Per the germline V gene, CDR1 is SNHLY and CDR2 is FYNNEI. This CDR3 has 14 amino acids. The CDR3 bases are TGTGCCAGCAGAGAAGCGGGAGAGAGCAATGAGCAGTTCTTC. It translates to CASREAGESNEQFF.

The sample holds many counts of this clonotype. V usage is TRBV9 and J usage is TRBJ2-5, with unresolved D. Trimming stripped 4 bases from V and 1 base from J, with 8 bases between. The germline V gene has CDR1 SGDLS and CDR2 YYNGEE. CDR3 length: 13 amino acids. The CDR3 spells CASSPAGQETQYF. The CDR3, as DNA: TGTGCCAGCAGCCCAGCCGGCCAAGAGACCCAGTACTTC.

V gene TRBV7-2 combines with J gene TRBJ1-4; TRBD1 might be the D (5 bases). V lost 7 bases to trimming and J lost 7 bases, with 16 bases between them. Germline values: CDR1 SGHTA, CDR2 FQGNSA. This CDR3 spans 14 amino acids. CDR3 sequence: CASNYDRNSEKLFF. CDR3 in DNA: TGTGCCAGCAACTACGACAGAAATAGTGAAAAACTGTTTTTT. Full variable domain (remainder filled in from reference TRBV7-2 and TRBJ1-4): GAGVSQSPSNKVTEKGKDVELRCDPISGHTALYWYRQSLGQGLEFLIYFQGNSAPDKSGLPSDRFSAERTGGSVSTLTIQRTQQEDSAVYLCASNYDRNSEKLFFGSGTQLSVL.

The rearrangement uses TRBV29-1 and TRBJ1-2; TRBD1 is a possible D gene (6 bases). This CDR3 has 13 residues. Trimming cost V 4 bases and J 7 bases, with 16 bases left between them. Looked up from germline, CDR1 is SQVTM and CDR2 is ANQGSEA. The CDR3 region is CSVVGLQGGGYTF. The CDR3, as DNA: TGCAGCGTTGTTGGGCTTCAAGGGGGTGGCTACACCTTC. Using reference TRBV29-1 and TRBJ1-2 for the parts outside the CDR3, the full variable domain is SAVISQKPSRDICQRGTSLTIQCQVDSQVTMMFWYRQQPGQSLTLIATANQGSEATYESGFVIDKFPISRPNLTFSTLTVSNMSPEDSSIYLCSVVGLQGGGYTFGSGTRLTVV.

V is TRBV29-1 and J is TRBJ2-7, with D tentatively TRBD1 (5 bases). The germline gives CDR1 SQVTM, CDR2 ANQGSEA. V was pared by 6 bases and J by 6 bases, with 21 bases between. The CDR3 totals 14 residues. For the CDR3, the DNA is TGCAGCGTGCAGGGTCCTAGAATGTCATCCGAGCAGTACTTC. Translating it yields CSVQGPRMSSEQYF.

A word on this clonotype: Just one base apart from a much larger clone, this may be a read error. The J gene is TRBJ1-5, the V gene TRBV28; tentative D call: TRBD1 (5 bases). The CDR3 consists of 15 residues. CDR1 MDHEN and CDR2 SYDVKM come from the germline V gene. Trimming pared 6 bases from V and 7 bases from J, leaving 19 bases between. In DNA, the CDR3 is TGTGCCAGCAGCTCTCCGCGGGACGGACTACAGCCCCAGCATTTT. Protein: CASSSPRDGLQPQHF.

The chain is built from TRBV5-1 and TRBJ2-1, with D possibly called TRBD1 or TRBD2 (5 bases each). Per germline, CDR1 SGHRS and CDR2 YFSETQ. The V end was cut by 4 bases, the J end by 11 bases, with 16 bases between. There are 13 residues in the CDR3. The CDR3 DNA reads TGCGCCAGCAGCGCTGGGACCCCCGTCCAGCAGTTCTTC. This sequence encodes CASSAGTPVQQFF.

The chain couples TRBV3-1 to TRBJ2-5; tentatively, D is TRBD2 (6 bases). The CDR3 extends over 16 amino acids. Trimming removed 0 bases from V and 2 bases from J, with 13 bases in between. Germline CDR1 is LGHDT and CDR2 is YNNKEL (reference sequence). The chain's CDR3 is CASSQDEASAQETQYF. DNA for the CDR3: TGTGCCAGCAGCCAAGATGAGGCTAGCGCACAAGAGACCCAGTACTTC.

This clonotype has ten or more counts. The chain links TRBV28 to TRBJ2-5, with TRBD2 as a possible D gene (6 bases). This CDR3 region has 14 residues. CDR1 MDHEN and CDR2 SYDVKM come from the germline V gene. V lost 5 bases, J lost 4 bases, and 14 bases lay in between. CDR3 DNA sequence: TGTGCCAGCAGTCCCGTGGGGGGTGGAGAGACCCAGTACTTC. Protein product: CASSPVGGGETQYF.

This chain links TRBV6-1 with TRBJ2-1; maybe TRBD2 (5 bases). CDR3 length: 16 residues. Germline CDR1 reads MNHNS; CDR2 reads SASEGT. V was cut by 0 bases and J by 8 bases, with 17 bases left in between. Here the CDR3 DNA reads TGTGCCAGCAGTGAAGCTATTGAGTTCGCCGGGGATGAGCAGTTCTTC. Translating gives CASSEAIEFAGDEQFF.

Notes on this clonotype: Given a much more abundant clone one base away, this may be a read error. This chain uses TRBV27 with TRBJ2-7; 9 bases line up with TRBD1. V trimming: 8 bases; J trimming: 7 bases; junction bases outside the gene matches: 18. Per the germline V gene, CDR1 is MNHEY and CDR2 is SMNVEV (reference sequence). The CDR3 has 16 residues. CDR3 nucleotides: TGTGCCAGCCTTAACCTCCGGGACAGGGTTAAGGGTGAGCAGTACTTC. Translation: CASLNLRDRVKGEQYF.

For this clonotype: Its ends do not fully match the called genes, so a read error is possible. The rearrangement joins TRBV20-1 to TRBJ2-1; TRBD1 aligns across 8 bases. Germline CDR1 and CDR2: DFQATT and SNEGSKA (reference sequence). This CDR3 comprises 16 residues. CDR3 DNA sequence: TGCGGTGCTAGAGATCATCGGACAGGGCAGTACAATGAGCAGTTCTTC. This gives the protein CGARDHRTGQYNEQFF.

CDR3 residues: CASSTGLAGAFF. CDR3 nucleotides: TGTGCCAGCAGCACAGGCCTAGCGGGAGCGTTCTTC. The genes are TRBV7-9 and TRBJ2-1; 10 bases fit TRBD2. Germline trimming cut 5 bases from V and 15 bases from J; bases unmatched to any gene: 7. CDR1 is SEHNR and CDR2 is FQNEAQ in the germline V gene (reference sequence). The CDR3 has 12 amino acids.